The 28 T cell receptor beta chains reported below all come from one sample, sequenced in a study of a mutant IDH1 vaccine in newly diagnosed glioma. Assay: immunoSEQ multiplex PCR; the TCRdb copy retains only in-frame clones and omits some. The table includes tens of thousands of clones, approximately 75% detected once. No cognate antigen is known for these TCRs. The sample's time point: week 47, end of study. Doses of 300 ug of mutant IDH1 20-mer peptide were given with topical imiquimod. The sequencing here drew on PBMCs, taken from a glioma patient whose treatment included an IDH1 peptide vaccine. These receptors were obtained from a man aged 35 to 55 with glioma.

V usage is TRBV10-3 and J usage is TRBJ2-1; 8 bases are shared with TRBD1. CDR1 and CDR2 from the germline V gene are ENHRY and SYGVKD. J gave up 2 bases and V 2 bases, and 2 bases lay outside the gene matches. The CDR3 is made up of 15 amino acids. In nucleotides, the CDR3 is TGTGCCATCAGTGAGCCGACAGGGGCCTACAATGAGCAGTTCTTC. Its translation: CAISEPTGAYNEQFF.

The rearrangement joins TRBV9 to TRBJ2-7, with TRBD2 matching over 12 bases. The trim removed 0 bases at V and 2 bases at J, leaving 0 bases unmatched. CDR1 is SGDLS and CDR2 is YYNGEE in the germline V gene. This CDR3 is 15 amino acids long. CDR3 bases: TGTGCCAGCAGCGTAGCTAGCGGGGGGGCCTACGAGCAGTACTTC. Translation: CASSVASGGAYEQYF.

A remark on this clone: At the DNA level, this CDR3 is encoded by other sequences in the same sample as well. This chain uses TRBV13 with TRBJ2-5; D not certain. CDR1 is PRHDT, CDR2 FYEKMQ, per germline (reference sequence). The CDR3 is 14 amino acids. The V and J ends lost 4 bases and 1 base respectively, with 10 bases between them. CDR3 loop: CASSSDGPQETQYF. The CDR3 DNA reads as TGTGCCAGCAGCTCAGATGGGCCCCAAGAGACCCAGTACTTC. The entire variable domain, with the rest obtained from reference TRBV13 and TRBJ2-5, is as follows: AAGVIQSPRHLIKEKRETATLKCYPIPRHDTVYWYQQGPGQDPQFLISFYEKMQSDKGSIPDRFSAQQFSDYHSELNMSSLELGDSALYFCASSSDGPQETQYFGPGTRLLVL.

The chain recombines TRBV6-6 with TRBJ2-1; D may match TRBD1 or TRBD2 (5 bases each). The V and J ends lost 1 base and 7 bases respectively, with 17 bases between them. This CDR3 has 16 residues. Germline CDR1 is MNHNY and CDR2 is SVGAGI (reference sequence). CDR3 bases: TGTGCCAGCAGTTACTTAACCGGGACCGAGGGGAATGAGCAGTTCTTC. It codes for CASSYLTGTEGNEQFF.

The rearrangement uses TRBV10-3 and TRBJ1-5; no firm D call. This CDR3 is built from 15 residues. Germline CDR1 and CDR2: ENHRY and SYGVKD. V shed 0 bases and J shed 11 bases, with 17 bases lying between them. CDR3 residues: CAISESLTIQSAQHF. The CDR3 coding sequence is TGTGCCATCAGTGAGTCGTTGACAATACAATCAGCCCAGCATTTT.

In its sample, this clone was seen once. The V call is TRBV11-2, the J call TRBJ2-1; D unclear. The germline gives CDR1 SGHAT, CDR2 FQNNGV. CDR3 size: 15 residues. The V and J ends lost 1 base and 6 bases respectively, with 13 bases between them. CDR3 residues: CASSLVSAMSNEQFF. CDR3 nucleotides: TGTGCCAGCAGCTTAGTCTCGGCCATGAGCAATGAGCAGTTCTTC. Combining the CDR3 with reference TRBV11-2 and TRBJ2-1 gives the whole variable domain EAGVAQSPRYKIIEKRQSVAFWCNPISGHATLYWYQQILGQGPKLLIQFQNNGVVDDSQLPKDRFSAERLKGVDSTLKIQPAKLEDSAVYLCASSLVSAMSNEQFFGPGTRLTVL.

This clone has more than one count but fewer than ten. The chain uses TRBV4-2 and TRBJ1-5; TRBD1 agrees at 8 bases. Trimming cost V 0 bases and J 3 bases; bases outside gene matches: 10. Germline-derived CDR1 and CDR2 are LGHNA and YNFKEQ. The CDR3 contains 18 residues. CDR3 protein: CASSQDIRGQFPNQPQHF. For the CDR3, the DNA is TGTGCCAGCAGCCAAGATATCAGGGGGCAGTTCCCCAATCAGCCCCAGCATTTT.

The genes are TRBV15 and TRBJ1-6, with D hard to call. The CDR3 covers 14 residues. Trimming cost V 3 bases and J 6 bases, with 9 bases left between them. CDR1 and CDR2 from the germline V gene are LNHNV and YYDKDF (reference sequence). DNA for the CDR3: TGTGCCACCAGCAGGAGGGAAATTAATTCACCCCTCCACTTT. It is translated as CATSRREINSPLHF.

The chain recombines TRBV5-1 with TRBJ1-6; a possible D gene is TRBD1 (6 bases). This CDR3 is built from 14 residues. With 1 base removed from V and 6 bases from J, the gap between germline ends came to 8 bases. From germline, CDR1 is SGHRS and CDR2 YFSETQ. The CDR3 coding sequence is TGCGCCAGCAGCTTGCCGGGGGCTAATTCACCCCTCCACTTT. Its translation is CASSLPGANSPLHF.

This clone was observed a single time. V usage is TRBV30 and J usage is TRBJ2-5, with 9 positions matching TRBD2. The closer fit of TRBJ2-7 to the DNA end suggests the J call may be wrong. This CDR3 comprises 16 residues. Germline V gene lookup returns CDR1 GTSNPN and CDR2 SVGIG (reference sequence). For the CDR3, the DNA is TGTGCCTGGAGTGTGTGGCGTCTAGCGGGGACCTACGAGCAGTACTTC. This codes for CAWSVWRLAGTYEQYF.

The chain's CDR3 is CASKWGTGGTEAFF. Here the CDR3 DNA reads TGTGCCAGTAAATGGGGGACAGGGGGGACTGAAGCTTTCTTT. The chain combines TRBV19 with TRBJ1-1; 11 positions agree with TRBD1. The germline V gene has CDR1 LNHDA and CDR2 SQIVND (reference sequence). V gave up 7 bases and J gave up 5 bases; unmatched junction bases: 6. CDR3 length: 14 amino acids.

This CDR3 reads CASSRTSANTGELFF. The CDR3 DNA follows: TGCGCCAGCAGCCGGACTAGCGCGAACACCGGGGAGCTGTTTTTT. V usage is TRBV4-3 and J usage is TRBJ2-2, with 9 bases aligning to TRBD2. The CDR3 sequence is 15 residues long. V lost 4 bases, J lost 0 bases, and 0 bases stayed unmatched. Germline-derived CDR1 and CDR2 are LGHNA and YSLEER.

This clone was seen a handful of times. This rearrangement joins TRBV19 to TRBJ2-1; 10 positions agree with TRBD2. The CDR3 length is 17 residues. The germline V gene encodes CDR1 LNHDA and CDR2 SQIVND (reference sequence). V lost 6 bases and J lost 4; bases outside the gene matches: 12. The CDR3 DNA sequence: TGTGCCAGTAGCCCGGGACTAGCGACTTACCTTTACAATGAGCAGTTCTTC. Protein product: CASSPGLATYLYNEQFF.

This chain connects TRBV4-3 to TRBJ2-1; D is uncertain. V shed 0 bases and J shed 7 bases, with 7 bases lying between them. Germline values: CDR1 LGHNA, CDR2 YSLEER. The CDR3 covers 13 residues. CDR3 nucleotide sequence: TGCGCCAGCAGCCAAGATCTGGGGAATGAGCAGTTCTTC. It specifies CASSQDLGNEQFF.

The CDR3 DNA sequence: TGTGCCAGCCATTTGTTCCGCGAGCAGTACTTC. Its protein product is CASHLFREQYF. V gene TRBV2 combines with J gene TRBJ2-7; D is unclear. The CDR3 is made up of 11 amino acids. CDR1 SNHLY and CDR2 FYNNEI come from the germline V gene. V dropped 8 bases and J dropped 6 bases, with 11 bases sitting between them.

V is TRBV5-4 and J is TRBJ2-1, with D uncertain. This CDR3 is 16 amino acids long. V was cut by 0 bases and J by 7 bases, with 17 bases left in between. Germline V lookup: CDR1 SGHNT, CDR2 YYREEE (reference sequence). The CDR3 is CASSLAPWQVVNEQFF. Written as DNA, the CDR3 is TGTGCCAGCAGCTTGGCACCGTGGCAGGTAGTGAATGAGCAGTTCTTC.

This sequence joins TRBV4-3 and TRBJ1-4, with D possibly matching TRBD1 (6 bases). Deletions cut 1 base from V and 2 bases from J, with 14 bases between. The CDR3 is 17 amino acids. Germline lookup yields CDR1 LGHNA and CDR2 YSLEER. CDR3 DNA: TGCGCCAGCAGCCAAGGAGTCAGGGGCAATACTAATGAAAAACTGTTTTTT. It encodes CASSQGVRGNTNEKLFF.

This clone was recorded once. The chain couples TRBV28 to TRBJ2-7; no reliable D call. CDR3 size: 16 residues. Germline assignment: CDR1 MDHEN and CDR2 SYDVKM. Trimming left V 6 bases short and J 1 base short, with 19 bases between. In DNA, the CDR3 is TGTGCCAGCAGGCCCTTTTTGGGTACGACGTCCTACGAGCAGTACTTC. Translating gives CASRPFLGTTSYEQYF.

The V and J genes are TRBV27 and TRBJ2-7, with 8 bases matching TRBD1. Germline-derived CDR1 and CDR2 are MNHEY and SMNVEV (reference sequence). Trimming cost V 2 bases and J 7 bases; bases outside gene matches: 13. This CDR3 has 16 residues. The DNA of the CDR3 is TGTGCCAGCAGTTTAAGGGCCGGGACAGGCCCTAGGGAGCAGTACTTC. Its translation: CASSLRAGTGPREQYF.

The CDR3 DNA is TGTGCCAGCAGCCGGGGGGCCTACGAGCAGTACTTC. Its translation: CASSRGAYEQYF. The chain links TRBV5-6 to TRBJ2-7; 7 bases align to TRBD2. J was trimmed by 2 bases and V by 4 bases; bases with no gene match: 0. The CDR3 extends over 12 amino acids. Germline V gene lookup returns CDR1 SGHDT and CDR2 YYEEEE.

This chain links TRBV27 with TRBJ1-1; tentative D call: TRBD1 (5 bases). This CDR3 is built from 13 residues. Looked up from germline, CDR1 is MNHEY and CDR2 is SMNVEV (reference sequence). Trimming took 3 bases from V and 4 from J, leaving 9 bases between them. In DNA, the CDR3 is TGTGCCAGCAGTTTCACCAGGGTCACTGAAGCTTTCTTT. This encodes CASSFTRVTEAFF.

CDR3 protein: CASSPARTSKQETQYF. The CDR3 DNA reads TGTGCCAGCAGCCCAGCCAGAACCAGTAAACAAGAGACCCAGTACTTC. This chain connects TRBV5-4 to TRBJ2-5, with D unresolved. V was shortened by 4 bases and J by 2 bases, with 18 bases between the two germline ends. There are 16 residues in the CDR3. Germline CDR1 SGHNT, CDR2 YYREEE (reference sequence).

The chain couples TRBV6-5 to TRBJ1-2; unclear D gene. Trimming shortened V by 1 base and J by 3 bases, and 9 bases separated the two germline ends. The germline V gene encodes CDR1 MNHEY and CDR2 SVGAGI. The CDR3 is made up of 14 amino acids. CDR3 nucleotides: TGTGCCAGCAGTTACTTCGGGTTTGACTATGGCTACACCTTC. This translates into CASSYFGFDYGYTF.

This chain links TRBV6-4 with TRBJ2-7, with TRBD2 matching 11 bases. V was clipped by 6 bases and J by 1 base; unmatched bases: 11. Germline CDR1 and CDR2: MRHNA and SNTAGT. CDR3 length: 17 amino acids. CDR3 residues: CASSRLAGGPRSYEQYF. CDR3 bases: TGTGCCAGCAGCCGTTTAGCGGGAGGGCCGAGGTCCTACGAGCAGTACTTC.

For this clone: The same CDR3 arises from other DNA sequences in this sample as well. This chain uses TRBV18 with TRBJ2-3; D is unresolved. V lost 3 bases, J lost 1 base, and 2 bases lay in between. Germline assignment: CDR1 KGHSH and CDR2 LQKENI. This CDR3 is built from 12 residues. This chain's CDR3 is CASSPGTDTQYF. For the CDR3, the DNA is TGTGCCAGCTCACCGGGCACAGATACGCAGTATTTT.

Only a few counts were recorded for this clone. The chain couples TRBV19 to TRBJ2-1, with TRBD2 identical over 10 bases. The germline V gene has CDR1 LNHDA and CDR2 SQIVND (reference sequence). The trim removed 10 bases at V and 8 bases at J, leaving 11 bases unmatched. This CDR3 region has 14 residues. This CDR3 is CATSELAGVDEQFF. In DNA form, the CDR3 reads TGTGCCACTTCTGAGCTAGCGGGAGTAGATGAGCAGTTCTTC.

This clone was observed a few times. The chain is built from TRBV5-8 and TRBJ2-1, with TRBD2 matching over 8 bases. Germline CDR1 and CDR2: SGHTS and YDEGEE. This CDR3 comprises 16 residues. J lost 6 bases, V lost 2 bases, and 10 bases had no gene match. Here the CDR3 reads CASSLLSGVKANEQFF. The CDR3 DNA sequence: TGTGCCAGCAGCTTACTTAGCGGGGTCAAGGCCAATGAGCAGTTCTTC.

This chain uses TRBV19 with TRBJ1-1, with D possibly TRBD1 on 5 matching bases. The germline V and J ends were trimmed by 10 bases and 3 bases, with 12 bases remaining between them. This CDR3 comprises 12 residues. The germline V gene encodes CDR1 LNHDA and CDR2 SQIVND (reference sequence). The CDR3, as DNA: TGTGCCACTCGAGGGACCTACACTGAAGCTTTCTTT. Amino acids: CATRGTYTEAFF.